The source of this T cell receptor beta chain is a study of blood T cell repertoires in COVID-19. This table comes from immunoSEQ multiplex PCR, and its TCRdb copy is limited to in-frame clones, with some not included. The table lists around 93,000 clones, approximately 87% of them singletons, with approximately 15% in the top ten. J lost 7 bases, V lost 4 bases, and 7 bases had no gene match. There are 15 residues in the CDR3. From germline, CDR1 is SGHRS and CDR2 YFSETQ. This clonotype originated in a human donor in a cohort sampled during active COVID-19. Sequencing was done on a sample of peripheral blood. The chain combines TRBV5-1 with TRBJ1-6, with TRBD1 matching 8 bases. The CDR3: CASSLTGAPNSPLHF. The CDR3 DNA reads as TGCGCCAGCAGCCTGACAGGGGCCCCCAATTCACCCCTCCACTTT.